The text below deals with one T cell receptor (beta chain). This CDR3 is 13 amino acids long. The germline V gene has CDR1 GTSNPN and CDR2 SVGIG (reference sequence). V lost 0 bases and J 5 bases, leaving 8 bases between the germline ends. The data derive from a study of cytomegalovirus exposure and HLA in healthy donors. 13 Jbeta primers and 60 Vbeta primers were used for the PCR. Clones were sequenced by immunoSEQ multiplex PCR, and TCRdb holds only the in-frame ones, with some missing. The sample contains 120,000 or so clones, more than 55% of which appear only once. The sequenced sample was PBMCs. This sequence originates from a man aged 18 to 29 in good health and CMV-seronegative. This sequence joins TRBV30 and TRBJ2-4; the D is unclear. This CDR3 is CAWSVATQNIQYF. In DNA form, the CDR3 reads TGTGCCTGGAGTGTCGCGACTCAAAACATTCAGTACTTC.